This T cell receptor beta chain was profiled in a study of CD8 T cells in ankylosing spondylitis. For this clonotype: Antigen specificity is unknown.

The CDR3 contains 15 residues. The V gene end was trimmed by 7 bases and the J gene end by 3 bases; junction bases not matched to a gene: 9. From germline, CDR1 is SEHNR and CDR2 FQNEAQ (reference sequence). General study results and limits: Disease-linked clones reportedly showed significant enrichment in matched ankylosing spondylitis synovial fluid. Within peripheral blood, clones linked to disease were CD8+ and relatively rare. Blood of patients with ankylosing spondylitis appeared to be characterized by a TCR beta motif of eight highly homologous variants.

Making use of molecular barcodes, quantitative 5'-RACE generated TCR beta libraries. Each CDR3 protein gets one entry after TCRdb re-called the 5' RACE reads with MiXCR. This table holds hundreds of thousands of distinct CDR3 sequences, about 19% found once. The sequenced material came from blood, either unsorted or a sorted T cell fraction (not recorded which). The clonotype originates from a male donor with ankylosing spondylitis or in good health (not recorded which). The chain couples TRBV7-9 to TRBJ1-3, with 7 bases that match TRBD1. The CDR3: CASTPWDSGGNTIYF. For the CDR3, the DNA is TGTGCCAGCACGCCCTGGGACAGCGGTGGAAACACCATATATTTT.